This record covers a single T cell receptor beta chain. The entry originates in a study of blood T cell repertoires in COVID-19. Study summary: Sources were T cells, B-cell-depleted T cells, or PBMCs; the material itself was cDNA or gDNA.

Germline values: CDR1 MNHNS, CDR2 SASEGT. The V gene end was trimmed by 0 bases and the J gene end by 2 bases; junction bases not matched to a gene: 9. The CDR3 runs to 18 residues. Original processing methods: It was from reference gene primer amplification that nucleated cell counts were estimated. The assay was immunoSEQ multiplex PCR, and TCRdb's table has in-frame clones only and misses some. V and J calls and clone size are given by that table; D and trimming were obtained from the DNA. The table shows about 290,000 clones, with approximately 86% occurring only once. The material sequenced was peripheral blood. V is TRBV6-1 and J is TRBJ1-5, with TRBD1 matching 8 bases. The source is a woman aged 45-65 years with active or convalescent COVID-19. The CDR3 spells CASSEAVQGALGNQPQHF. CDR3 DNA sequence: TGTGCCAGCAGTGAAGCGGTTCAGGGGGCTTTGGGCAATCAGCCCCAGCATTTT.